These 2 T cell receptor beta chains were all obtained from the same sample, sequenced in a study of tumor-infiltrating lymphocytes in primary liver carcinoma listed by TCRdb under 2017. The listed sequencing device is Illumina HiSeq 2500. Using a constant-region primer and ProtoScript II reverse transcriptase, TCRbeta-specific cDNA was reverse-transcribed from 500 ng total RNA. Construction of the TCRbeta libraries relied on three nested rounds of multiplex PCR, following a slightly modified ARM-PCR procedure. Each of the first two PCR rounds ran for about 10 cycles and used multiplex TRBV1-TRBV30 forward primers together with a Cbeta reverse primer. Using fastp trimming at Q25 and MiXCR clonotype assembly, TCRdb reanalyzed the public sequencing data and kept in-frame beta chains. Identical CDR3 protein sequences are pooled into one entry, listed with their most common genes and DNA. The sample has 40,000 to 50,000 distinct CDR3 sequences on record, about 68% of them singletons. The ten most abundant clones make up roughly 24% of the sample.

Without any cell sorting, total RNA and DNA were extracted together from approximately 20-30 mg of bulk tissue using the AllPrep DNA/RNA mini kit. Sequencing was done on a sample of liver tumor tissue from sampling region 3. The cell subset or site label of this sample denotes: tumor region T3, left-lateral pole. The receptors were gathered from a man in his forties or fifties with primary liver carcinoma and hepatitis B virus infection.

At least ten counts were recorded for this clonotype. The V and J genes are TRBV28 and TRBJ1-5; D possibly corresponds to TRBD1 (5 bases). V was shortened by 5 bases and J by 9 bases, with 14 bases between the two germline ends. Germline CDR1 is MDHEN and CDR2 is SYDVKM. This CDR3 region has 13 residues. The CDR3 reads CASSRGESSPQHF. The CDR3 coding sequence is TGTGCCAGCAGTCGAGGGGAGTCATCGCCCCAGCATTTT.

Comments on this clonotype: The junction does not match germline at one end; this may be a read error. The CDR3 DNA reads as TGTGCCAGCATCTTGAATAGTGATGGGACAGATACGCTGTATTTT. Its protein is CASILNSDGTDTLYF. J is TRBJ2-3 and V is TRBV12-3 or TRBV12-4; 7 nucleotides match TRBD1. The CDR3 runs 15 residues.